This paragraph covers one TCR beta chain sequence. Its cognate antigen is unknown. This sample is drawn from a study of T cell repertoires in cytomegalovirus infection. General study results and limits: Public TCR beta family frequency separated CMV-and-HLA carriers, including in an independent cohort.

TCRdb called the reads again in MiXCR, with one record for every CDR3 protein. Here the sample spans approximately 730,000 distinct CDR3 sequences, almost 30% being singletons. V lost 11 bases to trimming and J lost 4 bases; unmatched junction nucleotides: 11. The CDR3 sequence is 14 residues long. The chain links TRBV12-3 or TRBV12-4 to TRBJ2-1; 7 bases line up with TRBD2. The receptor was derived from a human donor in good health (CMV status not recorded). Some clones in this sample may be carry-over from other donors' samples. This material consisted of cultured CD8+ T cells from PBMCs, taken from culture after CMV antigen stimulation. The CDR3 spells CASGASGNYNEQFF. CDR3 nucleotides: TGTGCCTCTGGGGCTAGCGGAAATTACAATGAGCAGTTCTTC.